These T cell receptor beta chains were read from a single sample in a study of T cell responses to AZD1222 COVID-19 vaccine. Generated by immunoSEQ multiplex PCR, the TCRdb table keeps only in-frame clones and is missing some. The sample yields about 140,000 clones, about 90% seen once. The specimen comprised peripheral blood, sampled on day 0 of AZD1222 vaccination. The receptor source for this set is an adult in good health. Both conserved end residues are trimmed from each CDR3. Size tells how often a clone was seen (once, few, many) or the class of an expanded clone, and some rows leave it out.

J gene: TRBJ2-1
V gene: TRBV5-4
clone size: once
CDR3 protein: ASTEGFNEQF

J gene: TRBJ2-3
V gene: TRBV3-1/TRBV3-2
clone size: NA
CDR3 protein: ASSQDPDLRLTDTQY

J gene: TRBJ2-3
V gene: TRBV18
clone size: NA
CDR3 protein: ASSPPIRLAGLIDTQY

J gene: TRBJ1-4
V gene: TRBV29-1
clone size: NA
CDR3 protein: SVETGEANEKLF

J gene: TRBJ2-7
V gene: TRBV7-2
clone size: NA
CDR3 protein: ASSLLGYEQY

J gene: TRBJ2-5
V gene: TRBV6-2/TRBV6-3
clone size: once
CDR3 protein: ASSYSLGFQETQY

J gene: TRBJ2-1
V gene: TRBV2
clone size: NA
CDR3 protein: ASSERERNEQF

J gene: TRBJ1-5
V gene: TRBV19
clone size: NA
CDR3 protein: ASSPQLYSNQPQH

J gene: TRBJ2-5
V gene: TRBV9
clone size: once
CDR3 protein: ASSPQRGRETQY

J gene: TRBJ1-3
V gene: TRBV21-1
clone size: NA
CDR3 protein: ASSNEDRVIRNTIY

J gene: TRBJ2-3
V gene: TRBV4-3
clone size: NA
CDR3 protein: ASSRQTSGSTDTQY

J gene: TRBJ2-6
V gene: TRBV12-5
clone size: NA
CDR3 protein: ASGRDSYSGANVLT

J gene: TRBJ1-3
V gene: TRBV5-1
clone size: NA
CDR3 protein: ASAEDIFSGNTIY

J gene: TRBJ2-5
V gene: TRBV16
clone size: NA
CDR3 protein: ASSQTATPAETQY